Listed below are T cell receptor beta chains from one sample, sequenced in a study of cytomegalovirus exposure and HLA in healthy donors. TCRdb's table, derived via immunoSEQ multiplex PCR, lists solely in-frame clones and lacks some. The sample yields some 130,000 clones, roughly 78% seen once. Specimen: PBMCs. The receptors here all came from a man aged 35 to 55 in good health and CMV-seropositive. Both conserved end residues are part of each CDR3. Fields, in order: V gene, clone size, CDR3 length, J gene, D gene, CDR3 DNA, CDR3 protein. The D gene is left open where the match is weak. Rows may omit the clone size; those that give it use once, few, many or a size class.

V gene: TRBV4-2; clone size: -; CDR3 length: 15; J gene: TRBJ2-2; D gene: -; CDR3 DNA: TGTGCCAGCAGCCAAGAAGCGGTTTACACCGGGGAGCTGTTTTTT; CDR3 protein: CASSQEAVYTGELFF
V gene: TRBV5-5; clone size: -; CDR3 length: 15; J gene: TRBJ2-5; D gene: TRBD1; CDR3 DNA: TGTGCCAGCAGCTCTAGACAGGGCGCGCGGGAGACCCAGTACTTC; CDR3 protein: CASSSRQGARETQYF
V gene: TRBV4-2; clone size: once; CDR3 length: 16; J gene: TRBJ2-3; D gene: TRBD2; CDR3 DNA: TGTGCCAGCAGCCAAGATCGCGGGAGTAGGACAGATACGCAGTATTTT; CDR3 protein: CASSQDRGSRTDTQYF
V gene: TRBV5-1; clone size: -; CDR3 length: 15; J gene: TRBJ2-7; D gene: -; CDR3 DNA: TGCGCCAGCAGCTCGGCTGGGCAGGGGAAAATAGTGCAGTACTTC; CDR3 protein: CASSSAGQGKIVQYF
V gene: TRBV2; clone size: -; CDR3 length: 13; J gene: TRBJ2-7; D gene: -; CDR3 DNA: TGTGCCAGCAGTGAAAACAGGGTAAACGAGCAGTACTTC; CDR3 protein: CASSENRVNEQYF
V gene: TRBV19; clone size: once; CDR3 length: 15; J gene: TRBJ1-6; D gene: -; CDR3 DNA: TGTGCCAGTAGTACAAGACAGTCGAGGAATTCACCCCTCCACTTT; CDR3 protein: CASSTRQSRNSPLHF
V gene: TRBV28; clone size: -; CDR3 length: 16; J gene: TRBJ2-2; D gene: TRBD1; CDR3 DNA: TGTGCCAGCAGTTCCAACCGGGACAGGAACACCGGGGAGCTGTTTTTT; CDR3 protein: CASSSNRDRNTGELFF
V gene: TRBV5-6; clone size: once; CDR3 length: 15; J gene: TRBJ2-7; D gene: TRBD2; CDR3 DNA: TGTGCCAGCGGCCTAGCGGGAGAGGGTCGCTACGAGCAGTACTTC; CDR3 protein: CASGLAGEGRYEQYF
V gene: TRBV7-6; clone size: -; CDR3 length: 16; J gene: TRBJ2-2; D gene: TRBD1; CDR3 DNA: TGTGCCAGCAGCCCAAGGACAGGGGGTGCTACCGGGGAGCTGTTTTTT; CDR3 protein: CASSPRTGGATGELFF
V gene: TRBV28; clone size: -; CDR3 length: 11; J gene: TRBJ2-1; D gene: -; CDR3 DNA: TGTGCCAGCAATGAGGCCAATGAGCAGTTCTTC; CDR3 protein: CASNEANEQFF
V gene: TRBV21-1; clone size: -; CDR3 length: 12; J gene: TRBJ2-5; D gene: -; CDR3 DNA: TGTGCCACCCTCCGGGGGAGGGAGACCCAGTACTTC; CDR3 protein: CATLRGRETQYF
V gene: TRBV5-4; clone size: -; CDR3 length: 13; J gene: TRBJ1-5; D gene: TRBD1; CDR3 DNA: TGTGCCAGCTCAGGGGGTCTCAATCAGCCCCAGCATTTT; CDR3 protein: CASSGGLNQPQHF
V gene: TRBV7-3; clone size: -; CDR3 length: 13; J gene: TRBJ2-1; D gene: -; CDR3 DNA: TGTGCCAGCAGCTTGAACTCATTCAATGAGCAGTTCTTC; CDR3 protein: CASSLNSFNEQFF
V gene: TRBV5-1; clone size: -; CDR3 length: 16; J gene: TRBJ2-2; D gene: TRBD1; CDR3 DNA: TGCGCCAGCAGCAAAACCGGGACAGGGAACACCGGGGAGCTGTTTTTT; CDR3 protein: CASSKTGTGNTGELFF
V gene: TRBV18; clone size: -; CDR3 length: 14; J gene: TRBJ1-1; D gene: TRBD1; CDR3 DNA: TGTGCCAGCTCCCTAGGACAGGGCGACACTGAAGCTTTCTTT; CDR3 protein: CASSLGQGDTEAFF
V gene: TRBV5-4; clone size: -; CDR3 length: 15; J gene: TRBJ1-1; D gene: TRBD1; CDR3 DNA: TGTGCCAGCAGCTTGGCCACAGGGGGGAACACTGAAGCTTTCTTT; CDR3 protein: CASSLATGGNTEAFF
V gene: TRBV5-1; clone size: -; CDR3 length: 18; J gene: TRBJ1-6; D gene: TRBD1; CDR3 DNA: TGCGCCAGCAGCTTGGCCCTGGGCAGGGGGATCTATAATTCACCCCTCCACTTT; CDR3 protein: CASSLALGRGIYNSPLHF
V gene: TRBV11-2; clone size: few; CDR3 length: 16; J gene: TRBJ1-5; D gene: TRBD1; CDR3 DNA: TGTGCCAGCAGCTTGGGGACAGTGGATAGCAATCAGCCCCAGCATTTT; CDR3 protein: CASSLGTVDSNQPQHF
V gene: TRBV6-1; clone size: few; CDR3 length: 11; J gene: TRBJ1-1; D gene: -; CDR3 DNA: TGTGCCAGCAGTGAGGAGGGTGAAGCTTTCTTT; CDR3 protein: CASSEEGEAFF
V gene: TRBV10-3; clone size: -; CDR3 length: 16; J gene: TRBJ2-7; D gene: TRBD2; CDR3 DNA: TGTGCCATCAGTGTTACTAGCGGGAGATACCATAACGAGCAGTACTTC; CDR3 protein: CAISVTSGRYHNEQYF
V gene: TRBV6-5; clone size: -; CDR3 length: 14; J gene: TRBJ2-7; D gene: TRBD1; CDR3 DNA: TGTGCCAGCAGTTACGAGGAACAGGGGGACGAGCAGTACTTC; CDR3 protein: CASSYEEQGDEQYF
V gene: TRBV2; clone size: few; CDR3 length: 15; J gene: TRBJ1-2; D gene: TRBD1; CDR3 DNA: TGTGCCAGCAGTGGAGGGACAGGGGGTTACTATGGCTACACCTTC; CDR3 protein: CASSGGTGGYYGYTF
V gene: TRBV7-9; clone size: -; CDR3 length: 13; J gene: TRBJ2-1; D gene: TRBD2; CDR3 DNA: TGTGCCAGCAGCTTCCGCGGGAGCGATGAGCAGTTCTTC; CDR3 protein: CASSFRGSDEQFF
V gene: TRBV29-1; clone size: -; CDR3 length: 12; J gene: TRBJ2-7; D gene: -; CDR3 DNA: TGCAGCGCTAATGGACAGCAGTACGAGCAGTACTTC; CDR3 protein: CSANGQQYEQYF
V gene: TRBV5-1; clone size: -; CDR3 length: 15; J gene: TRBJ2-2; D gene: TRBD1; CDR3 DNA: TGCGCCAGCAGCTTGGGACAGGGGTACACCGGGGAGCTGTTTTTT; CDR3 protein: CASSLGQGYTGELFF
V gene: TRBV9; clone size: -; CDR3 length: 15; J gene: TRBJ1-3; D gene: TRBD1; CDR3 DNA: TGTGCCAGCAGCGGGGGACAGTCTCTTGGAAACACCATATATTTT; CDR3 protein: CASSGGQSLGNTIYF
V gene: TRBV6-6; clone size: -; CDR3 length: 14; J gene: TRBJ2-7; D gene: -; CDR3 DNA: TGTGCCAGCAGGGAGGGGATGAGCTCCTACGAGCAGTACTTC; CDR3 protein: CASREGMSSYEQYF
V gene: TRBV7-9; clone size: -; CDR3 length: 18; J gene: TRBJ1-1; D gene: TRBD1; CDR3 DNA: TGTGCCAGCAGGGGCCCTTTTGGGACAGGACCCATGAACACTGAAGCTTTCTTT; CDR3 protein: CASRGPFGTGPMNTEAFF
V gene: TRBV5-1; clone size: -; CDR3 length: 17; J gene: TRBJ1-3; D gene: TRBD1; CDR3 DNA: TGCGCCAGCAGCTTGGTTTCACAGGGGGCGACAGGAAACACCATATATTTT; CDR3 protein: CASSLVSQGATGNTIYF
V gene: TRBV5-6; clone size: -; CDR3 length: 14; J gene: TRBJ2-1; D gene: TRBD2; CDR3 DNA: TGTGCCAGCAGCCTGGGACTAGCTCACAATGAGCAGTTCTTC; CDR3 protein: CASSLGLAHNEQFF
V gene: TRBV5-1; clone size: -; CDR3 length: 16; J gene: TRBJ2-3; D gene: -; CDR3 DNA: TGCGCCAGCAGCTTGGCCTGGGGACAAAGCACAGATACGCAGTATTTT; CDR3 protein: CASSLAWGQSTDTQYF
V gene: TRBV5-1; clone size: -; CDR3 length: 13; J gene: TRBJ1-1; D gene: TRBD1; CDR3 DNA: TGCGCCAGCAGCTTCGACAGGGGGCCTGAAGCTTTCTTT; CDR3 protein: CASSFDRGPEAFF
V gene: TRBV28; clone size: -; CDR3 length: 13; J gene: TRBJ1-2; D gene: TRBD1; CDR3 DNA: TGTGCCAGTCGGGGGACAGACCTCTATGGCTACACCTTC; CDR3 protein: CASRGTDLYGYTF
V gene: TRBV15; clone size: -; CDR3 length: 14; J gene: TRBJ2-7; D gene: TRBD1; CDR3 DNA: TGTGCCACCAGCTTGGAGACAGGGTCCTACGAGCAGTACTTC; CDR3 protein: CATSLETGSYEQYF
V gene: TRBV6-5; clone size: -; CDR3 length: 15; J gene: TRBJ1-5; D gene: -; CDR3 DNA: TGTGCCAGCAGTTCCCTAAAGGGGGGGAGTCAGCCCCAGCATTTT; CDR3 protein: CASSSLKGGSQPQHF
V gene: TRBV9; clone size: -; CDR3 length: 18; J gene: TRBJ2-1; D gene: TRBD2; CDR3 DNA: TGTGCCAGCAGCGTAGGACTAGCGGGAGGGCCTTTTTACAATGAGCAGTTCTTC; CDR3 protein: CASSVGLAGGPFYNEQFF
V gene: TRBV7-3; clone size: -; CDR3 length: 16; J gene: TRBJ1-1; D gene: -; CDR3 DNA: TGTGCCAGCAGCTTAAACGGCAGGGGCCTGAACACTGAAGCTTTCTTT; CDR3 protein: CASSLNGRGLNTEAFF
V gene: TRBV5-1; clone size: -; CDR3 length: 15; J gene: TRBJ2-5; D gene: -; CDR3 DNA: TGCGCCAGCAGCCCCCGGGACACCTACCAAGAGACCCAGTACTTC; CDR3 protein: CASSPRDTYQETQYF
V gene: TRBV18; clone size: -; CDR3 length: 13; J gene: TRBJ1-4; D gene: -; CDR3 DNA: TGTGCCAGCTCACCTTCGGCGCGGGAAAAACTGTTTTTT; CDR3 protein: CASSPSAREKLFF
V gene: TRBV4-2; clone size: -; CDR3 length: 15; J gene: TRBJ2-7; D gene: TRBD2; CDR3 DNA: TGTGCCAGCAGCCTTCAGCCGGGAGGGCTCTACGAGCAGTACTTC; CDR3 protein: CASSLQPGGLYEQYF
V gene: TRBV5-6; clone size: -; CDR3 length: 11; J gene: TRBJ2-7; D gene: -; CDR3 DNA: TGTGCCATCCCCCGGGACTACGAGCAGTACTTC; CDR3 protein: CAIPRDYEQYF
V gene: TRBV5-1; clone size: -; CDR3 length: 15; J gene: TRBJ1-2; D gene: -; CDR3 DNA: TGCGCCAGCAGCTTAAGGACTCCTACTAAGTCGGGCTACACCTTC; CDR3 protein: CASSLRTPTKSGYTF
V gene: TRBV5-6; clone size: once; CDR3 length: 15; J gene: TRBJ2-5; D gene: -; CDR3 DNA: TGTGCCAGCAGCCCCGGACAGAAGACACAAGAGACCCAGTACTTC; CDR3 protein: CASSPGQKTQETQYF
V gene: TRBV6-5; clone size: -; CDR3 length: 15; J gene: TRBJ2-7; D gene: -; CDR3 DNA: TGTGCCAGCAGTTACGAGGGCAGGGGATTGAACGAGCAGTACTTC; CDR3 protein: CASSYEGRGLNEQYF
V gene: TRBV19; clone size: -; CDR3 length: 15; J gene: TRBJ1-2; D gene: -; CDR3 DNA: TGTGCCAGTAGTATGGGAGGGACAAATAACTATGGCTACACCTTC; CDR3 protein: CASSMGGTNNYGYTF
V gene: TRBV15; clone size: -; CDR3 length: 15; J gene: TRBJ2-7; D gene: -; CDR3 DNA: TGTGCCACCAGCAGAGATAGGGGGAGCTCCTACGAGCAGTACTTC; CDR3 protein: CATSRDRGSSYEQYF